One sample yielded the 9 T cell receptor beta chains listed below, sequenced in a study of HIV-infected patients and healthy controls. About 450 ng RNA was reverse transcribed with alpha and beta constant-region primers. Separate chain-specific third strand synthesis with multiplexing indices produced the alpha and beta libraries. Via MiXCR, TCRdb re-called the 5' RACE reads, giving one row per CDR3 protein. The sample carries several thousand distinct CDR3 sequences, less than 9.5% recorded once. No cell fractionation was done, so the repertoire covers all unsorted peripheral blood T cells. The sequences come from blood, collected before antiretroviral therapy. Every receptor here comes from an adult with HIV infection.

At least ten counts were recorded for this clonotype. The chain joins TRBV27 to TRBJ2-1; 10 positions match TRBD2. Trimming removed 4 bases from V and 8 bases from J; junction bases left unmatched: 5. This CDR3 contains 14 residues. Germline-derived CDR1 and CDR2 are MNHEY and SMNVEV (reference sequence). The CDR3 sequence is CASSSWTSGYEQFF. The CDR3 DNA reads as TGTGCCAGCAGTTCATGGACTAGCGGCTATGAGCAGTTCTTC.

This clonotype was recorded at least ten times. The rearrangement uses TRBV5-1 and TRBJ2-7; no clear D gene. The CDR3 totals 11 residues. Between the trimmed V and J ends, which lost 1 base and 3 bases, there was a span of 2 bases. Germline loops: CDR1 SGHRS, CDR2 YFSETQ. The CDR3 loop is CASSLYYEQYF. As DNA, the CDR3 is TGCGCCAGCAGCTTGTACTACGAGCAGTACTTC.

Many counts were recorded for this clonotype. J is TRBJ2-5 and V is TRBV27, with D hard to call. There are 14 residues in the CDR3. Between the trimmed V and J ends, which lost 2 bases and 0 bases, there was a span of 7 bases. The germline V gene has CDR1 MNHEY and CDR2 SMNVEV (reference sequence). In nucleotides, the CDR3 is TGTGCCAGCAGTTTAAAGTGGTACCAAGAGACCCAGTACTTC. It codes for CASSLKWYQETQYF.

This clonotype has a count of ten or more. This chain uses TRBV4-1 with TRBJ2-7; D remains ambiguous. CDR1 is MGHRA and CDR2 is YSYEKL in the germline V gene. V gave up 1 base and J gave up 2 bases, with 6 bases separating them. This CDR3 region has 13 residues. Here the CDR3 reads CASSQGSTYEQYF. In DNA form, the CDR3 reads TGCGCCAGCAGCCAAGGGTCTACCTACGAGCAGTACTTC.

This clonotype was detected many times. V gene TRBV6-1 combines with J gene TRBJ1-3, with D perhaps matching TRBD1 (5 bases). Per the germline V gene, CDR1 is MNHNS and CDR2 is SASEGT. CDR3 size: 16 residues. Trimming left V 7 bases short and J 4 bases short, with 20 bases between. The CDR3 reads CASTPGGAFAGNTIYF. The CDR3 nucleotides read TGTGCCAGCACCCCGGGTGGGGCCTTTGCGGGAAACACCATATATTTT.

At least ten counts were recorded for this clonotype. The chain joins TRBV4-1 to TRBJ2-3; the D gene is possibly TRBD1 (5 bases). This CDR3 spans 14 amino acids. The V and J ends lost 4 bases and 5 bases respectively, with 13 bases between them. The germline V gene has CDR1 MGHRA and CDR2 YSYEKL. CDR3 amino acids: CASSPLGDGDTQYF. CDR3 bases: TGCGCCAGCAGCCCTCTAGGGGATGGAGATACGCAGTATTTT.

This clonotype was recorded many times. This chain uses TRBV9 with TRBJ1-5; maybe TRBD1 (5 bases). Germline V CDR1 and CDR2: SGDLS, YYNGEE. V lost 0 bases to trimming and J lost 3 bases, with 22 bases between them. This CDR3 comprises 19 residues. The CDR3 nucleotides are TGTGCCAGCAGCGTAGATCGGGGCGATGGTATCTATACCAATCAGCCCCAGCATTTT. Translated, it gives CASSVDRGDGIYTNQPQHF.

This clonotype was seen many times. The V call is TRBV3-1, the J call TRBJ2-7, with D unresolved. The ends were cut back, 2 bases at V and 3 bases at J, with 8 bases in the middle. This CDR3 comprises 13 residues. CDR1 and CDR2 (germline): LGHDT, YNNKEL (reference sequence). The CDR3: CASSQWTGYEQYF. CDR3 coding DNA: TGTGCCAGCAGCCAATGGACGGGCTACGAGCAGTACTTC.

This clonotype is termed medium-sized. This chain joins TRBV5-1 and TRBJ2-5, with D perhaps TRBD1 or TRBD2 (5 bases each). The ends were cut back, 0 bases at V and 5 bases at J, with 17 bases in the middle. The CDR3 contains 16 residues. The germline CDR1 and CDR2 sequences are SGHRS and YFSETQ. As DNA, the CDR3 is TGCGCCAGCAGCTTGGGCTCGTCAGCTTGGGGGGAGACCCAGTACTTC. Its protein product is CASSLGSSAWGETQYF.